The rows below give T cell receptor beta chains drawn from one sample of a study of OX40 agonist ivuxolimab in advanced cancers. Here immunoSEQ multiplex PCR was the method, and the copy in TCRdb shows in-frame clones only, minus some. The table records 48,000 or so clones, around nine tenths of them present only once. Sequencing was performed on CD4+ or CD8+ T cells sorted from blood, taken in a trial of the OX40 agonist ivuxolimab. Receptor source: an adult with an advanced solid tumor such as melanoma, head and neck, liver or kidney cancer. The CDR3 runs from the conserved cysteine through the conserved F or W. D genes are given only for firm matches. Size tells how often a clone was seen (once, few, many) or the class of an expanded clone, and some rows leave it out.

clone_size d_call j_call cdr3_length v_call cdr3_aa cdr3_nt
NA TRBD1 TRBJ1-5 18 TRBV15 CATSIQKGAVLSNQPQHF TGTGCCACCAGCATCCAGAAGGGGGCCGTACTTAGCAATCAGCCCCAGCATTTT
NA NA TRBJ2-2 14 TRBV2 CASRRTENTGELFF TGTGCCAGCCGGCGGACAGAGAACACCGGGGAGCTGTTTTTT
NA TRBD1 TRBJ1-2 14 TRBV30 CAWSVFDRGSGYTF TGTGCCTGGAGTGTATTCGACAGGGGATCTGGCTACACCTTC
NA NA TRBJ1-4 14 TRBV13 CASSLGSAREKLFF TGTGCCAGCAGCTTAGGCTCGGCGAGGGAAAAACTGTTTTTT
NA NA TRBJ1-2 15 TRBV11-2 CASSLASGAGYGYTF TGTGCCAGCAGCTTAGCCTCGGGGGCGGGCTATGGCTACACCTTC
medium-sized NA TRBJ1-2 12 TRBV6-1 CASSIPGDGYTF TGTGCCAGCAGTATTCCGGGAGATGGCTACACCTTC
NA NA TRBJ2-1 14 TRBV14 CASNGGYSYNEQFF TGTGCCAGCAACGGCGGTTACTCCTACAATGAGCAGTTCTTC
NA TRBD1 TRBJ2-5 14 TRBV6-5 CASSPGQNQETQYF TGTGCCAGCAGCCCGGGACAGAATCAAGAGACCCAGTACTTC
NA NA TRBJ2-2 16 TRBV9 CASSVTEWLEAGELFF TGTGCCAGCAGCGTGACCGAATGGTTGGAAGCCGGGGAGCTGTTTTTT
NA TRBD1 TRBJ2-4 14 TRBV30 CAWSGGQGADIQYF TGTGCCTGGAGTGGGGGGCAGGGGGCCGACATTCAGTACTTC
NA TRBD1 TRBJ1-5 14 TRBV6-1 CASSGGQGNQPQHF TGTGCCAGCAGTGGGGGACAGGGAAATCAGCCCCAGCATTTT
NA NA TRBJ2-1 16 TRBV4-2 CASSQTLGSSYNEQFF TGTGCCAGCAGCCAAACTTTAGGAAGCTCCTACAATGAGCAGTTCTTC
NA NA TRBJ1-1 14 TRBV7-6 CASSLGGVGTEAFF TGTGCCAGCAGCTTGGGGGGGGTCGGTACTGAAGCTTTCTTT
NA NA TRBJ1-5 15 TRBV21-1 CASSTYRGYNQPQHF TGTGCCAGCAGCACTTACAGGGGTTACAATCAGCCCCAGCATTTT
NA NA TRBJ1-1 13 TRBV14 CASSFTPGTEAFF TGTGCCAGCAGCTTTACCCCCGGGACAGAAGCTTTCTTT
NA NA TRBJ2-2 16 TRBV5-8 CASSLRTVGGTGELFF TGTGCCAGCAGCTTAAGGACAGTGGGAGGCACCGGGGAGCTGTTTTTT
NA NA TRBJ1-1 15 TRBV14 CASSPIGVANTEAFF TGTGCCAGCAGCCCCATTGGGGTGGCTAACACTGAAGCTTTCTTT
NA TRBD1 TRBJ1-5 15 TRBV19 CASSVTGTAVPPQHF TGTGCCAGTAGTGTGACCGGGACAGCGGTACCGCCCCAGCATTTT
NA NA TRBJ1-1 12 TRBV15 CATSSGGTEAFF TGTGCCACCAGCAGTGGGGGTACTGAAGCTTTCTTT
NA NA TRBJ2-1 13 TRBV5-4 CASSPLGGNEQFF TGTGCCAGCAGCCCCCTTGGGGGCAATGAGCAGTTCTTC
NA NA TRBJ2-3 14 TRBV5-6 CASSRGGGTDTQYF TGTGCCAGCAGCCGAGGGGGAGGCACAGATACGCAGTATTTT
NA NA TRBJ1-2 12 TRBV6-5 CASSYSGDGYTF TGTGCCAGCAGTTACTCAGGGGATGGCTACACCTTC
NA NA TRBJ2-2 16 TRBV27 CASSLLQRRGLGELFF TGTGCCAGCAGTTTATTACAGAGGAGGGGGCTGGGGGAGCTGTTTTTT
once NA TRBJ1-2 15 TRBV2 CASRPPGAGFYGYTF TGTGCCAGCAGGCCTCCCGGCGCGGGTTTCTATGGCTACACCTTC
NA TRBD1 TRBJ1-2 15 TRBV2 CASTPEQGYGYGYTF TGTGCCAGCACCCCCGAACAGGGGTATGGCTATGGCTACACCTTC
NA NA TRBJ2-1 14 TRBV5-1 CASSPYRGNNEQFF TGCGCCAGCAGCCCCTACCGGGGGAACAATGAGCAGTTCTTC
NA TRBD1 TRBJ1-2 17 TRBV27 CASSSTGQGTTNYGYTF TGTGCCAGCAGTTCCACGGGACAGGGGACTACGAACTATGGCTACACCTTC
once NA TRBJ1-2 12 TRBV2 CASTEHAYGYTF TGTGCCAGCACCGAACATGCCTATGGCTACACCTTC
NA TRBD1 TRBJ2-6 16 TRBV5-5 CASSRVQGTGANVLTF TGTGCCAGCAGCCGAGTACAGGGGACTGGGGCCAACGTCCTGACTTTC
NA TRBD1 TRBJ1-4 14 TRBV5-6 CASSSTGWSEKLFF TGTGCCAGCAGCTCGACAGGGTGGAGTGAAAAACTGTTTTTT
NA TRBD1 TRBJ1-4 18 TRBV4-1 CASSQDRGQGASNEKLFF TGCGCCAGCAGCCAAGATCGGGGACAGGGGGCATCTAATGAAAAACTGTTTTTT
NA NA TRBJ1-2 15 TRBV13 CASSSGGGVNYGYTF TGTGCCAGCAGCTCCGGTGGAGGGGTGAACTATGGCTACACCTTC
once NA TRBJ2-2 15 TRBV7-2 CASSPLILFAGELFF TGTGCCAGCAGCCCCCTCATTCTCTTTGCTGGGGAGCTGTTTTTT
NA NA TRBJ2-2 15 TRBV4-1 CASSQEGTSTGELFF TGCGCCAGCAGCCAAGAGGGGACCAGCACCGGGGAGCTGTTTTTT
NA NA TRBJ1-4 14 TRBV7-9 CASSPRVTPEKLFF TGTGCCAGCAGCCCCCGAGTTACTCCGGAAAAACTGTTTTTT
NA NA TRBJ1-1 14 TRBV19 CASSIEEGNTEAFF TGTGCCAGTAGTATAGAGGAGGGAAACACTGAAGCTTTCTTT
NA TRBD2 TRBJ2-1 17 TRBV19 CASSQGSGGALVDEQFF TGTGCCAGTAGTCAGGGTAGCGGGGGGGCTTTGGTAGATGAGCAGTTCTTC
NA TRBD1 TRBJ1-1 15 TRBV10-2 CASSEGTGVDSEAFF TGCGCCAGCAGTGAAGGGACAGGGGTAGACTCTGAAGCTTTCTTT
NA NA TRBJ1-1 14 TRBV10-1 CASSESGVMDEAFF TGCGCCAGCAGTGAGTCGGGGGTCATGGATGAAGCTTTCTTT
NA NA TRBJ2-5 16 TRBV19 CASSIDHEGYQETQYF TGTGCCAGTAGTATAGATCATGAGGGTTACCAAGAGACCCAGTACTTC
NA TRBD2 TRBJ2-5 14 TRBV11-2 CASREAGGLETQYF TGTGCCAGCAGAGAAGCGGGGGGGCTCGAGACCCAGTACTTC
NA TRBD1 TRBJ2-1 13 TRBV19 CASWGQGYNEQFF TGTGCCAGCTGGGGACAGGGGTACAATGAGCAGTTCTTC
NA NA TRBJ1-2 15 TRBV5-1 CASSLGSAGDYGYTF TGCGCCAGCAGCTTGGGGTCGGCGGGGGACTATGGCTACACCTTC